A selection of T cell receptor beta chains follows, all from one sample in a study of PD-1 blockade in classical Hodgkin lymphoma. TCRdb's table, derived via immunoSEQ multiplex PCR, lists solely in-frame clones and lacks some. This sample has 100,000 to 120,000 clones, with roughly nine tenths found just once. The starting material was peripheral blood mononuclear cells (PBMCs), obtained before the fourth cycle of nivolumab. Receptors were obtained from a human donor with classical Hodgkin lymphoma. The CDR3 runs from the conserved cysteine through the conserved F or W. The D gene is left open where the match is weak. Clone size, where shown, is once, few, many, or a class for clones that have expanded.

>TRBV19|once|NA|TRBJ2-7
TGTGCCAGTAGTACTGATGGCCCCAACTACTTTGAGCAGTACTTC
CASSTDGPNYFEQYF
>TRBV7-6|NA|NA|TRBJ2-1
TGTGCCAGCAGCCTCCGGGTAGCGGAGCAGTTCTTC
CASSLRVAEQFF
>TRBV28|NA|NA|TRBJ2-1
TGTGCCAGCACTACTGGGGGGTCCGACAATGAGCAGTTCTTC
CASTTGGSDNEQFF
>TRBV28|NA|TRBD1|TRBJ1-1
TGTGCCAGCACCTTACAGGGGGCGATGAACACTGAAGCTTTCTTT
CASTLQGAMNTEAFF
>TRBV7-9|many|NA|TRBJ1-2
TGTGCCAGCAGCTTAGGGACCGGCTACACCTTC
CASSLGTGYTF
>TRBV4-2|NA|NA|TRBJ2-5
TGTGCCAGCAGCCAAGACCAATTGTCTGAGACCCAGTACTTC
CASSQDQLSETQYF
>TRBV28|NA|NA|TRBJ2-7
TGTGCCTCCTCCAGGGTTTTCTACGAGCAGTACTTC
CASSRVFYEQYF
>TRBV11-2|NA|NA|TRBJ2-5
TGTGCCAGCAGCTTAACGGGGGAGACCCAGTACTTC
CASSLTGETQYF
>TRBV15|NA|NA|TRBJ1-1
TGTGCCACCAGCAGAGATCGGCAGGGACCCAGGAAAGCTTTCTTT
CATSRDRQGPRKAFF
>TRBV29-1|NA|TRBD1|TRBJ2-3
TGCAGCGTACGACCGGGACAGGGTGTCCCCACAGATACGCAGTATTTT
CSVRPGQGVPTDTQYF
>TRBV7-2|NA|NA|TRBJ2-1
TGTGCCAGCAGCCCCCGAGGGTTTGAGCAGTTCTTC
CASSPRGFEQFF
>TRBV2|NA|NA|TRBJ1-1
TGTGCCAGCACCCCCTGGGAGGTTGTCGAAAACACTGAAGCTTTCTTT
CASTPWEVVENTEAFF
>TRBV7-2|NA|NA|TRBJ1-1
TGTGCCAGCTCCATTTGGGGCCTCAGGAGGGGTGCTTTCTTT
CASSIWGLRRGAFF
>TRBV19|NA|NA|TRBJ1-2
TGTGCCAGTAGACAGACCCCCCAGCGGGCCTATGGCTACACCTTC
CASRQTPQRAYGYTF
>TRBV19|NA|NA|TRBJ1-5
TGTGCCAGTAGTAGCTTGGGCACGAGCAATCAGCCCCAGCATTTT
CASSSLGTSNQPQHF
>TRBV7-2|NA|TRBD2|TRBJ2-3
TGTGCCAGCAGCTCCGCCCTAGCGGGAAAATCTGTTACGCAGTATTTT
CASSSALAGKSVTQYF
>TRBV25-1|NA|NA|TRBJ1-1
TGTGCCAGCAGTGAAGAGTTACGGTCTGAAGCTTTCTTT
CASSEELRSEAFF
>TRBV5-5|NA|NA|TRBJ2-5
TGTGCCAGCAGCTTGGACCCTGCCGGTGAGACCCAGTACTTC
CASSLDPAGETQYF
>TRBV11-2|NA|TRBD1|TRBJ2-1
TGTGCCAGCAGCAGGGGGCAGGGAAGTTACAATGAGCAGTTCTTC
CASSRGQGSYNEQFF
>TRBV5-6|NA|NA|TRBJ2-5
TGTGCCAGCAATAGGCTACAAGAGACCCAGTACTTC
CASNRLQETQYF
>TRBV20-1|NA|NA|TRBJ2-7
TGCAGTGCTAGCCTCAACGACGAGCAGTACTTC
CSASLNDEQYF
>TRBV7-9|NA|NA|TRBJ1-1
TGTGCCAGCAGCTTGACGGTCTCCTGGCATGAATACTCTGAAGCTTTCTTT
CASSLTVSWHEYSEAFF
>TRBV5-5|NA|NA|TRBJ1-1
TGTGCCAGCAGCCACGAAGGGGTTAATGAAGCTTTCTTT
CASSHEGVNEAFF
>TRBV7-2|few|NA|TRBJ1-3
TGTGCCAGCAGCCCCGGGGTTGTCCCTGGAAACACCATATATTTT
CASSPGVVPGNTIYF
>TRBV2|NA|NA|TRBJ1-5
TGTGCCAGCAGTGACTGGGGAGGGAGCAATCAGCCCCAGCATTTT
CASSDWGGSNQPQHF
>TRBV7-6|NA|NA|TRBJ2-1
TGTGCCAGCAGCTTAGTGGGGTACCCCAGAAATGAGCAGTTCTTC
CASSLVGYPRNEQFF
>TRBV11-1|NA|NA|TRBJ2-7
TGTGCCAGCAGCCAAGCTTGGGGGCCGCAAGCCTACGAGCAGTACTTC
CASSQAWGPQAYEQYF
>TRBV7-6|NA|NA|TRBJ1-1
TGTGCCAGCAGCTTAGCCCCCAGTTCTGAAGCTTTCTTT
CASSLAPSSEAFF
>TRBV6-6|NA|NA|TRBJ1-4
TGTGCCAGCAGTTACGAAGAAAAACTGTTTTTT
CASSYEEKLFF
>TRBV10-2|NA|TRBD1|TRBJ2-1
TGCGCCAGCAGGTTAGGACAGGGGGCCCATGAGCAGTTCTTC
CASRLGQGAHEQFF
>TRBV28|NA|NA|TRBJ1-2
NA
CASSFGDGTADFF
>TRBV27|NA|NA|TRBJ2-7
TGTGCCAGCAGTTTCCTCCCAGGGGAGGGTGACTACGAGCAGTACTTC
CASSFLPGEGDYEQYF
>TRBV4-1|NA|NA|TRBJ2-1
TGCGCCAGCAGCCAAGATGCGCTAGCTGGCAATGAGCAGTTCTTC
CASSQDALAGNEQFF
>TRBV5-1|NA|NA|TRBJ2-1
TGCGCCAGCAGCTTGGCCATTTGGGGTCGCTCGGATGAGCAGTTCTTC
CASSLAIWGRSDEQFF
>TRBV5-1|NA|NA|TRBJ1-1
TGCGCCAGCAGCCTCGGACAGAGGAACACTGAAGCTTTCTTT
CASSLGQRNTEAFF
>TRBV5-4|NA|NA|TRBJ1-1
TGTGCCAGCAGCTATGGCGGGGGGCATGACACTGAAGCTTTCTTT
CASSYGGGHDTEAFF
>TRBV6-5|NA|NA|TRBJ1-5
TGTGCCAGCAGTTACAGGAGCAATCAGCCCCAGCATTTT
CASSYRSNQPQHF
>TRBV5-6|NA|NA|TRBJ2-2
TGTGCCAGCACCCCGCGGAACACCGGGGAGCTGTTTTTT
CASTPRNTGELFF
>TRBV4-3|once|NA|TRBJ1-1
TGCGCCAGCAGCCCCCAGGTTTGGGGAATCACTGAAGCTTTCTTT
CASSPQVWGITEAFF
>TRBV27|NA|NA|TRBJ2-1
TGTGCCAGCAGTAGACCGGAAAGCTCCTACAATGAGCAGTTCTTC
CASSRPESSYNEQFF
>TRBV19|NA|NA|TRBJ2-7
TGTGCCAGTAGCCACACCCGATACGAGCAGTACTTC
CASSHTRYEQYF
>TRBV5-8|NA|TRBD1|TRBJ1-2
TGTGCCAGCATACAGGGGGCGTGGGTTGATGGCTACACCTTC
CASIQGAWVDGYTF
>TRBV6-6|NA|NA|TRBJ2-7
TGTGCCAGCTGGGCAGGGTTGGTCTACGAGCAGTACTTC
CASWAGLVYEQYF
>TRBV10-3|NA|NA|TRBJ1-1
TGTGCCATCGGGGGGCTGTCCAACACTGAAGCTTTCTTT
CAIGGLSNTEAFF
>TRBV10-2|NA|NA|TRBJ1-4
TGCGCCAGCGGGCGTCGGGACGAGAATGAAAAACTGTTTTTT
CASGRRDENEKLFF
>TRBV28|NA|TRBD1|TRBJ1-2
TGTGCCAGCAGAACCGACAGGGGACTTTCCTATGGCTACACCTTC
CASRTDRGLSYGYTF
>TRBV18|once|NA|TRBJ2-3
TGTGCCAGCTCACTTCTACCCCCGGTATCTAGCACAGATACGCAGTATTTT
CASSLLPPVSSTDTQYF
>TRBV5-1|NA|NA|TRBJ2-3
TGCGCCAGCAGCTTCTCAGGGTCAGATACGCAGTATTTT
CASSFSGSDTQYF
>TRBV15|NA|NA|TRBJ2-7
TGTGCCACCAGTCCGAGTGAGGGCTCCTACGAGCAGTACTTC
CATSPSEGSYEQYF
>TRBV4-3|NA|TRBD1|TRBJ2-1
TGCGCCAGCAGCCAGCAGGGGGCTGGGTACAATGAGCAGTTCTTC
CASSQQGAGYNEQFF
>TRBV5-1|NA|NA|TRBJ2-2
TGCGCCAGCAGCAAGATAGCGCCCACCGGGGAGCTGTTTTTT
CASSKIAPTGELFF
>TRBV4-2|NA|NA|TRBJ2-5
TGTGCCAGCAGCCAAGGACTGGCGGTTGAAGAGACCCAGTACTTC
CASSQGLAVEETQYF
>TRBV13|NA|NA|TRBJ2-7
TGTGCCAGCAGCCCCCGGCTAGAGGTCCACGAGCAGTACTTC
CASSPRLEVHEQYF